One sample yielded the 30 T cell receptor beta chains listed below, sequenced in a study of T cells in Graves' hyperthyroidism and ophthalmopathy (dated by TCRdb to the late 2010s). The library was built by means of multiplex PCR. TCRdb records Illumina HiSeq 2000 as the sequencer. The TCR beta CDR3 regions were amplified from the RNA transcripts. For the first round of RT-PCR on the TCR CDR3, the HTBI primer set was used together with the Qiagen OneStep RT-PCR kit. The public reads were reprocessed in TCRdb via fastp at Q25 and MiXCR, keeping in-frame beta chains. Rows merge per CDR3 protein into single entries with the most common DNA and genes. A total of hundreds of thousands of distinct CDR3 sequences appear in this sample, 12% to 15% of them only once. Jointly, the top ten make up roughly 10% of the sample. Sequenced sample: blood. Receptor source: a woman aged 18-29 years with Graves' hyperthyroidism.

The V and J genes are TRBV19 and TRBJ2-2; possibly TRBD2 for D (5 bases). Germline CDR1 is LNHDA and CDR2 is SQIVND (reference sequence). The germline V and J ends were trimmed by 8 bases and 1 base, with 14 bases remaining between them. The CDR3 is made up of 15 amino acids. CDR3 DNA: TGTGCCAGTCAATCCGGGATACTGAACACCGGGGAGCTGTTTTTT. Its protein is CASQSGILNTGELFF.

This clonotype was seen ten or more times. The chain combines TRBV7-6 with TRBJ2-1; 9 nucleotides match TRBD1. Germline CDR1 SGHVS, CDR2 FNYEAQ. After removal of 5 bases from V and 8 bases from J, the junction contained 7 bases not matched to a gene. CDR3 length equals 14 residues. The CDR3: CASSLRTGEDEQFF. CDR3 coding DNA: TGTGCCAGCAGCCTCAGGACAGGGGAGGATGAGCAGTTCTTC. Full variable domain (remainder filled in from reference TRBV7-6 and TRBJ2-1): GAGVSQSPRYKVTKRGQDVALRCDPISGHVSLYWYRQALGQGPEFLTYFNYEAQQDKSGLPNDRFSAERPEGSISTLTIQRTEQRDSAMYRCASSLRTGEDEQFFGPGTRLTVL.

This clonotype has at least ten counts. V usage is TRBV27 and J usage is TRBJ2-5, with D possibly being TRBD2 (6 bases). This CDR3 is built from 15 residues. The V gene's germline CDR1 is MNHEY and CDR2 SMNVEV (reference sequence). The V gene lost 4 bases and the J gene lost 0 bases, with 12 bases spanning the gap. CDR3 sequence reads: CASSSLTSYQETQYF. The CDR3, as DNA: TGTGCCAGCAGTTCCCTAACTAGCTACCAAGAGACCCAGTACTTC.

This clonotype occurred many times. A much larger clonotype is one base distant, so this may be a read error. The chain's CDR3 is CASSGRGTGPAYEQHF. For the CDR3, the DNA is TGTGCCAGCAGCGGGCGGGGGACGGGTCCCGCCTACGAGCAGCACTTC. The chain links TRBV11-2 to TRBJ2-7; 7 bases match TRBD2. The CDR3 has 16 residues. CDR1 is SGHAT, CDR2 FQNNGV, per germline.

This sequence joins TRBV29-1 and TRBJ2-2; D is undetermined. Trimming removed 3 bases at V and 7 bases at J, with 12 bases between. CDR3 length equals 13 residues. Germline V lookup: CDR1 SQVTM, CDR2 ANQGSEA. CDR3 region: CSVDTDLGGELFF. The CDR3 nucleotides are TGCAGCGTTGATACCGACCTGGGCGGGGAGCTGTTTTTT.

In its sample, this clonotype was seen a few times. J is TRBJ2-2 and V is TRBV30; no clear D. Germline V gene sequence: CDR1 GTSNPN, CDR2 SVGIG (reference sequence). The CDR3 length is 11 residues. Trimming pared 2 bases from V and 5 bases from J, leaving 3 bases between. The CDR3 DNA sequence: TGTGCCTGGAGTTTTACCGGGGAGCTGTTTTTT. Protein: CAWSFTGELFF.

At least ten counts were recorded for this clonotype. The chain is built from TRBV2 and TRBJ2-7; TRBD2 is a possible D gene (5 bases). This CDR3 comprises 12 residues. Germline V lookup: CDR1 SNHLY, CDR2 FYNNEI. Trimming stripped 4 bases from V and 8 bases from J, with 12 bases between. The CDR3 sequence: CASSAEGGQQYF. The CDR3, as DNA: TGTGCCAGCAGTGCTGAGGGTGGCCAGCAGTACTTC.

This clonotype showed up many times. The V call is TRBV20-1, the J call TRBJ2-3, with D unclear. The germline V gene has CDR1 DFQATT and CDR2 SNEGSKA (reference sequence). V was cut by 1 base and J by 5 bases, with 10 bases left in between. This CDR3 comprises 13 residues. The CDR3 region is CSARAVGKDTQYF. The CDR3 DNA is TGCAGTGCTAGAGCGGTAGGGAAAGATACGCAGTATTTT.

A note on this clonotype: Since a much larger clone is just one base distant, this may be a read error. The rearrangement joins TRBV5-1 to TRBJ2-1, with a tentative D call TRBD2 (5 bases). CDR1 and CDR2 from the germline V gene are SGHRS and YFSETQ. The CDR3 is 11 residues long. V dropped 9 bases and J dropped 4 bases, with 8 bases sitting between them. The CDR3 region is CATPGYNEQFF. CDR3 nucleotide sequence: TGCGCCACCCCGGGGTACAATGAGCAGTTCTTC.

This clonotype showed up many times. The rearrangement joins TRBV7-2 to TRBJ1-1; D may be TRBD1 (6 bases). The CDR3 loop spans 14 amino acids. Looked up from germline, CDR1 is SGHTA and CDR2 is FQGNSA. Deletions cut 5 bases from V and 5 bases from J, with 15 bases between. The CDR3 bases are TGTGCCAGCAGCCGGGGTGGGGGCTGGACTGAAGCTTTCTTT. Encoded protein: CASSRGGGWTEAFF.

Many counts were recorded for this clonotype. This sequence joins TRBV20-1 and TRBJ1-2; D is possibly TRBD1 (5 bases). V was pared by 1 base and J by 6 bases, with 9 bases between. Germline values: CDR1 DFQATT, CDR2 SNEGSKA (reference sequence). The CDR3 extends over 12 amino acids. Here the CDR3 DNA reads TGCAGTGCTAGAGTCCCGGGACATGGCTACACCTTC. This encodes CSARVPGHGYTF.

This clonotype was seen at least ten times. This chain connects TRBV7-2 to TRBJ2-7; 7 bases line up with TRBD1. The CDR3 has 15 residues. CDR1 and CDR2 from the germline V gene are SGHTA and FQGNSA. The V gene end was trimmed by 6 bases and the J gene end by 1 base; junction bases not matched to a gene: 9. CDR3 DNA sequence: TGTGCCAGCAGTATCACAGGGGAAGGGTCCTACGAGCAGTACTTC. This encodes CASSITGEGSYEQYF.

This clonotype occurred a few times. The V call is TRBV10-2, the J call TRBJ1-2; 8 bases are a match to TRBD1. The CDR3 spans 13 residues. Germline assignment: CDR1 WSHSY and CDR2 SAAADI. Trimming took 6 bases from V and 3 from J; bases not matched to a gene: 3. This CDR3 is CASRVDRDYGYTF. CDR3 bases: TGCGCCAGCAGGGTGGACAGGGACTATGGCTACACCTTC.

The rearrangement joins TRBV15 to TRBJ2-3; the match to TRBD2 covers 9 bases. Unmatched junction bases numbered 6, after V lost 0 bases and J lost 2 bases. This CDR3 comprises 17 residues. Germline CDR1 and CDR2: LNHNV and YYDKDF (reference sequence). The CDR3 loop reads CATSREFSGSITDTQYF. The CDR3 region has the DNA TGTGCCACCAGCAGAGAGTTTAGCGGGAGCATCACAGATACGCAGTATTTT.

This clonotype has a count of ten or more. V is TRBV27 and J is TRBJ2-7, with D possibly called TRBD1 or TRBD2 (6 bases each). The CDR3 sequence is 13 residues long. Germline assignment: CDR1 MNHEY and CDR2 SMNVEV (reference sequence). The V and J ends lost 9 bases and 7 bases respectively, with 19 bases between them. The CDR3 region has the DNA TGTGCCAGTCGGGGGCAGGGGACCTTTGAGCAGTACTTC. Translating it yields CASRGQGTFEQYF.

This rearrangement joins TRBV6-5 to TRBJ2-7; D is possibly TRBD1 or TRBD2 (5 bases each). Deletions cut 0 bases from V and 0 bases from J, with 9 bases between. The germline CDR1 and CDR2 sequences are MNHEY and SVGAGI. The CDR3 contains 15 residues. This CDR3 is CASSYSGRSSYEQYF. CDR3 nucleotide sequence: TGTGCCAGCAGTTACTCGGGACGCAGCTCCTACGAGCAGTACTTC.

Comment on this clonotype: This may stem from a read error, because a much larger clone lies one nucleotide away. CDR3 nucleotide sequence: TGTGCCAGCAGCCAAGACAATTACAATGAGCAGTACTTC. As protein: CASSQDNYNEQYF. The rearrangement links TRBV3-1 to TRBJ2-7, with D uncertain. Germline V gene lookup returns CDR1 LGHDT and CDR2 YNNKEL (reference sequence). Between the trimmed V and J ends, which lost 0 bases and 7 bases, there was a span of 10 bases. The CDR3 runs 13 residues.

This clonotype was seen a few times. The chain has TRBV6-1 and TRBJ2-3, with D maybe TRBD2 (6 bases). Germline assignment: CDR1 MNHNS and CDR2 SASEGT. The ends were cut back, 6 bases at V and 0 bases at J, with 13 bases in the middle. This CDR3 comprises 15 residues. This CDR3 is CASRGGRSSTDTQYF. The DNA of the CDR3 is TGTGCCAGCAGAGGTGGGAGGTCGAGCACAGATACGCAGTATTTT.

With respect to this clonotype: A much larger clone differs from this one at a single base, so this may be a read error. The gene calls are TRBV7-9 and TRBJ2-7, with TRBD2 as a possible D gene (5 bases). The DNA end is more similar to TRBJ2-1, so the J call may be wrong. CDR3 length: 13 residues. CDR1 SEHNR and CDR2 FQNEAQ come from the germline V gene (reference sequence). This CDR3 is CASSYSGIYEQFF. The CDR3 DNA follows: TGTGCCAGCAGTTATTCCGGGATCTACGAGCAGTTCTTC.

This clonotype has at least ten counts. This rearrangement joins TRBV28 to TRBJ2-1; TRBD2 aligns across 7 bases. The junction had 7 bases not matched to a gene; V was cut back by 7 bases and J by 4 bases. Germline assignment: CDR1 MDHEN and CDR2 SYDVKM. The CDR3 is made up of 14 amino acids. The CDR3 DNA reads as TGTGCCAGCAAGACGAGACTAGCATACAATGAGCAGTTCTTC. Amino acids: CASKTRLAYNEQFF. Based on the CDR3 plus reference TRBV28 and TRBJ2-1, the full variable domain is DVKVTQSSRYLVKRTGEKVFLECVQDMDHENMFWYRQDPGLGLRLIYFSYDVKMKEKGDIPEGYSVSREKKERFSLILESASTNQTSMYLCASKTRLAYNEQFFGPGTRLTVL.

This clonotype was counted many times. The CDR3 bases are TGTGCCAGCAGGGCTGACAGGGGCTATGGCTACACCTTC. As protein: CASRADRGYGYTF. The chain combines TRBV6-1 with TRBJ1-2; the match to TRBD1 covers 8 bases. Germline CDR1 reads MNHNS; CDR2 reads SASEGT. The V and J ends lost 6 bases and 4 bases, in that order; junction bases with no gene match: 4. The CDR3 extends over 13 amino acids.

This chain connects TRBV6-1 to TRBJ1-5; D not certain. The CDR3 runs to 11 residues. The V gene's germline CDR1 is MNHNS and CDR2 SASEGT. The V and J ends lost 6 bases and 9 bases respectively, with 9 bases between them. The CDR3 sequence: CASSESRPQHF. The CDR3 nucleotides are TGTGCCAGCAGCGAAAGTCGGCCCCAGCATTTT.

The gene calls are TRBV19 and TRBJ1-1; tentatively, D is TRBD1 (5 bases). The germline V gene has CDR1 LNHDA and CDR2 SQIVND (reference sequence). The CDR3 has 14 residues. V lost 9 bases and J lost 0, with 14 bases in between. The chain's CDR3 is CASRPTGMNTEAFF. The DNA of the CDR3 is TGTGCCAGCCGACCCACAGGTATGAACACTGAAGCTTTCTTT.

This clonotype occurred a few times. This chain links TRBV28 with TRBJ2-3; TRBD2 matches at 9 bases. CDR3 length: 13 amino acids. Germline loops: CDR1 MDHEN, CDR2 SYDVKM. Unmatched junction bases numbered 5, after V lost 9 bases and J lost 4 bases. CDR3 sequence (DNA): TGTGCCAGTACTAGCGGGCGGTCAGATACGCAGTATTTT. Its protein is CASTSGRSDTQYF.

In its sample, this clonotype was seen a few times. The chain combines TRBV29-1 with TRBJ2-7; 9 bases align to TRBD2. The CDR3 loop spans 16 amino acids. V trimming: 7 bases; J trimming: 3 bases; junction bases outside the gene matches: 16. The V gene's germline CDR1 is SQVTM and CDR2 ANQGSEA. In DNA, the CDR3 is TGCAGCGGTCTTAGCGGGAGTGCTTATGGGCTCTACGAGCAGTACTTC. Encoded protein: CSGLSGSAYGLYEQYF.

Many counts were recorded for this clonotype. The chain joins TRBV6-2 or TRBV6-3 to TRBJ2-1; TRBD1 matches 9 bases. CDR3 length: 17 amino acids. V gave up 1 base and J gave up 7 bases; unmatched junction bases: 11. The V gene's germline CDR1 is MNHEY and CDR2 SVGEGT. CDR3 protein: CASSYWPGQGMMNEQFF. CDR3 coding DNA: TGTGCCAGCAGTTACTGGCCTGGACAGGGGATGATGAATGAGCAGTTCTTC.

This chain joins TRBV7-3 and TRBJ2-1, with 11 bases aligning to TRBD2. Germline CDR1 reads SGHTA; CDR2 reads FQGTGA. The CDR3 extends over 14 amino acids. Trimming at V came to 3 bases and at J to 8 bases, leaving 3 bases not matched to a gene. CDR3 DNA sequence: TGTGCCAGCAGCTTTGCTAGCGGGAGGTATGAGCAGTTCTTC. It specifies CASSFASGRYEQFF.

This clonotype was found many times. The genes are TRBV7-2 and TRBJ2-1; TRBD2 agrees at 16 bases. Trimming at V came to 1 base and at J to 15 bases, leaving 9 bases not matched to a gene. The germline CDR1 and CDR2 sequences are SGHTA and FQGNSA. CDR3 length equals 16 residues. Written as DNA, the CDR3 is TGTGCCAGCAGCTTAGGGGGGACTAGCGGGAGGGCCGGGTCGTTCTTC. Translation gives CASSLGGTSGRAGSFF.

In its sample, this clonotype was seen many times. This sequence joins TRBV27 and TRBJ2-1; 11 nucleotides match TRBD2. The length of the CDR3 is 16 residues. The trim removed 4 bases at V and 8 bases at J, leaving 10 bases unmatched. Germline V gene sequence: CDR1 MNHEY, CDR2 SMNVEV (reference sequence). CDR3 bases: TGTGCCAGCAGTTCAAATAGCGGGAGGGCGCCCCATGAGCAGTTCTTC. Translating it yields CASSSNSGRAPHEQFF.

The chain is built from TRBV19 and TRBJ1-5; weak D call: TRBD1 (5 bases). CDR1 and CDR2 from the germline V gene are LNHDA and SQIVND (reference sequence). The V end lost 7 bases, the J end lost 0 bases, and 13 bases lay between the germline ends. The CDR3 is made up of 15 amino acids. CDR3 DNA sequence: TGTGCCAGTAACCCGGGACCCCATAGCAATCAGCCCCAGCATTTT. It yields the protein CASNPGPHSNQPQHF.